This TCR beta chain was identified in a study of spatial heterogeneity in lung cancer. This clonotype has just a few counts. Every cDNA TCR molecule received its own unique molecular identifier. TCRdb reprocessed the 5' RACE reads via MiXCR and lists one record per CDR3 protein. The data show approximately 11,000 distinct CDR3 sequences, with approximately 6.2% seen just once and approximately 10% held by the top ten. Germline lookup yields CDR1 SGHVS and CDR2 FQNEAQ. The CDR3 spans 17 residues. V lost 5 bases, J lost 0 bases, and 18 bases lay in between. Time point meaning: sample taken at primary tumor resection. Researchers sequenced whole RNA taken from tumor, nontumor lung or frozen PBMC without sorting.

The sequence was collected from a male donor with early-stage non-small cell lung cancer. This specimen consisted of normal lung tissue next to the tumor, obtained at surgery. The rearrangement links TRBV7-8 to TRBJ2-3; D may correspond to TRBD1 or TRBD2 (6 bases each). CDR3 nucleotide sequence: TGTGCCAGCAGCCCTAGGGGGGCAGGTTCTAGCACAGATACGCAGTATTTT. It codes for CASSPRGAGSSTDTQYF.